The 26 T cell receptor beta chains presented below share a single source sample, sequenced in a study of radiation and T cells in renal cell carcinoma. Clones were read by immunoSEQ multiplex PCR, and TCRdb kept only the in-frame ones, dropping some. The sample comprises about 130,000 clones, 88% of which are singletons, and approximately 6% rests with the top ten. Time point here: blood 2 weeks post-SBRT. The sample's treatment: 15 Gy SBRT to primary tumor, nephrectomy 4 weeks later. The material was blood, obtained from a patient whose treatment included radiotherapy and nephrectomy. The receptors were sampled from an older woman with renal cell carcinoma.

The J gene is TRBJ1-2, the V gene TRBV11-2; D is ambiguous. Germline lookup yields CDR1 SGHAT and CDR2 FQNNGV. V dropped 3 bases and J dropped 3 bases, with 5 bases sitting between them. The CDR3 is made up of 12 amino acids. The CDR3 DNA follows: TGTGCCAGCAGCTTGTCGGACTATGGCTACACCTTC. It yields the protein CASSLSDYGYTF.

This chain links TRBV5-1 with TRBJ2-1; perhaps D is TRBD1 or TRBD2 (5 bases each). V gave up 4 bases and J gave up 5 bases, with 16 bases separating them. Germline assignment: CDR1 SGHRS and CDR2 YFSETQ. CDR3 size: 15 residues. CDR3 protein: CASSAPGPRNNEQFF. DNA of the CDR3: TGCGCCAGCAGCGCTCCGGGACCGCGTAACAATGAGCAGTTCTTC.

The J gene is TRBJ2-2, the V gene TRBV7-2, with D maybe TRBD1 (5 bases). Germline V gives CDR1 SGHTA, CDR2 FQGNSA. The CDR3 runs 15 residues. The V gene lost 1 base and the J gene lost 5 bases, with 11 bases spanning the gap. In DNA, the CDR3 is TGTGCCAGCAGCTTAGTAGTCCAGGGTACCGGGGAGCTGTTTTTT. Translating it yields CASSLVVQGTGELFF.

CDR3 residues: CASSLEGSSYEQYF. The CDR3 DNA reads as TGTGCCAGCAGCTTGGAGGGAAGCTCCTACGAGCAGTACTTC. V and J are TRBV13 and TRBJ2-7; weak D call: TRBD2 (6 bases). Trimming cost V 3 bases and J 0 bases, with 9 bases left between them. The CDR3 totals 14 residues. Germline assignment: CDR1 PRHDT and CDR2 FYEKMQ (reference sequence).

This clone appeared a few times. The chain links TRBV7-2 to TRBJ1-4; TRBD1 matches 9 bases. Germline-derived CDR1 and CDR2 are SGHTA and FQGNSA. The ends lost 1 base at V and 7 bases at J; junction bases unmatched: 1. The CDR3 length is 14 residues. The CDR3 DNA reads TGTGCCAGCAGCTTAGACAGGGGGCGTGAAAAACTGTTTTTT. Its protein product is CASSLDRGREKLFF.

This clone was detected once. The rearrangement links TRBV2 to TRBJ1-1; 7 positions agree with TRBD1. With 4 bases clipped from V and 4 bases from J, the junction kept 3 bases outside the gene matches. Per germline, CDR1 SNHLY and CDR2 FYNNEI. The CDR3 covers 13 residues. DNA of the CDR3: TGTGCCAGCAGTGGACAGGGAGTCACTGAAGCTTTCTTT. Translated, it gives CASSGQGVTEAFF.

The gene calls are TRBV28 and TRBJ1-6; TRBD1 matches at 7 bases. Germline V gene sequence: CDR1 MDHEN, CDR2 SYDVKM. The CDR3 is made up of 16 amino acids. With 6 bases clipped from V and 1 base from J, the junction kept 6 bases outside the gene matches. The DNA of the CDR3 is TGTGCCAGCAGGAATGCAGGGGGATCCTATAATTCACCCCTCCACTTT. Translation gives CASRNAGGSYNSPLHF.

The J gene is TRBJ1-5, the V gene TRBV30, with D unresolved. The CDR3 covers 15 residues. Per the germline V gene, CDR1 is GTSNPN and CDR2 is SVGIG (reference sequence). The germline V and J ends were trimmed by 4 bases and 0 bases, with 13 bases remaining between them. CDR3 amino acids: CAWTRDLNSNQPQHF. For the CDR3, the DNA is TGTGCCTGGACTAGGGATTTGAATAGCAATCAGCCCCAGCATTTT.

The genes are TRBV7-6 and TRBJ2-2; unclear D gene. CDR1 and CDR2 (germline): SGHVS, FNYEAQ. V lost 1 base and J 0 bases, leaving 12 bases between the germline ends. CDR3 length equals 17 residues. The DNA of the CDR3 is TGTGCCAGCAGCTTAGTTTTCAATGCCGCGAACACCGGGGAGCTGTTTTTT. It yields the protein CASSLVFNAANTGELFF.

The V call is TRBV7-3, the J call TRBJ2-2; possibly TRBD2 for D (6 bases). The V end was cut by 5 bases, the J end by 5 bases, with 15 bases between. The CDR3 spans 15 residues. Germline values: CDR1 SGHTA, CDR2 FQGTGA. Written as DNA, the CDR3 is TGTGCCAGCAGCGGGGGAGGTAGTACTACCGGGGAGCTGTTTTTT. The encoded protein is CASSGGGSTTGELFF.

CDR3 sequence (DNA): TGTGCCAGCAGCTTAGGACTAGCGGCATTCTACGAGCAGTACTTC. It translates to CASSLGLAAFYEQYF. The rearrangement joins TRBV7-9 to TRBJ2-7; 9 nucleotides align to TRBD2. Trimming took 1 base from V and 3 from J; bases not matched to a gene: 4. Germline values: CDR1 SEHNR, CDR2 FQNEAQ (reference sequence). The CDR3 extends over 15 amino acids.

The V and J genes are TRBV6-4 and TRBJ1-6, with D hard to call. The V and J ends lost 4 bases and 5 bases respectively, with 6 bases between them. The CDR3 runs to 13 residues. CDR1 is MRHNA, CDR2 SNTAGT, per germline. The CDR3 loop is CASSVRDNSPLHF. The DNA for the CDR3 is TGTGCCAGCAGTGTGAGGGATAATTCACCCCTCCACTTT.

This clone was seen just once. V and J are TRBV5-4 and TRBJ1-6; 10 bases match TRBD1. Trimming cost V 2 bases and J 11 bases; bases outside gene matches: 7. The CDR3 totals 15 residues. Germline assignment: CDR1 SGHNT and CDR2 YYREEE (reference sequence). CDR3 nucleotides: TGTGCCAGCAGCTTACCGGGACAGGGGTCTGCACCCCTCCACTTT. Residues: CASSLPGQGSAPLHF.

This rearrangement joins TRBV4-2 to TRBJ2-1, with 12 bases that match TRBD2. V trimming: 1 base; J trimming: 8 bases; junction bases outside the gene matches: 6. There are 16 residues in the CDR3. The germline V gene has CDR1 LGHNA and CDR2 YNFKEQ. The CDR3 nucleotides are TGTGCCAGCAGCCAAGCGTCTAGCGGGGGGGAGGATGAGCAGTTCTTC. Translating gives CASSQASSGGEDEQFF.

The V gene is TRBV13, the J gene TRBJ2-7; possible D gene TRBD1, 6 bases. CDR1 is PRHDT, CDR2 FYEKMQ, per germline (reference sequence). The V gene lost 0 bases and the J gene lost 3 bases, with 6 bases spanning the gap. CDR3 length: 13 residues. The CDR3, as DNA: TGTGCCAGCAGCTTAGGACAGGGCTACGAGCAGTACTTC. As protein: CASSLGQGYEQYF.

The chain combines TRBV7-2 with TRBJ2-5; 7 bases are shared with TRBD2. The CDR3 loop spans 15 amino acids. The germline CDR1 and CDR2 sequences are SGHTA and FQGNSA. With 1 base clipped from V and 5 bases from J, the junction kept 7 bases outside the gene matches. CDR3 bases: TGTGCCAGCAGCTTAGGGCGGGGGAATAGGGAGACCCAGTACTTC. Encoded protein: CASSLGRGNRETQYF.

This chain joins TRBV5-1 and TRBJ2-1; D is unresolved. The germline CDR1 and CDR2 sequences are SGHRS and YFSETQ. The CDR3 is 13 residues long. Between the trimmed V and J ends, which lost 4 bases and 8 bases, there was a span of 13 bases. This CDR3 reads CASSPVLGDEQFF. The CDR3 DNA reads as TGCGCCAGCAGCCCGGTTTTAGGAGATGAGCAGTTCTTC. Using reference TRBV5-1 and TRBJ2-1 for the parts outside the CDR3, the full variable domain is KAGVTQTPRYLIKTRGQQVTLSCSPISGHRSVSWYQQTPGQGLQFLFEYFSETQRNKGNFPGRFSGRQFSNSRSEMNVSTLELGDSALYLCASSPVLGDEQFFGPGTRLTVL.

This sequence joins TRBV7-2 and TRBJ2-1, with 14 bases fitting TRBD2. This CDR3 comprises 18 residues. CDR1 SGHTA and CDR2 FQGNSA come from the germline V gene. The trim removed 4 bases at V and 0 bases at J, leaving 5 bases unmatched. The CDR3 region has the DNA TGTGCCAGCAGCTCAGCGACTAGCGGGGGGGCCTCCTACAATGAGCAGTTCTTC. Translation: CASSSATSGGASYNEQFF.

The table lists this clone with a count of one. The V gene is TRBV19, the J gene TRBJ1-2, with unresolved D. Germline CDR1 LNHDA, CDR2 SQIVND (reference sequence). The CDR3 spans 13 residues. Trimming removed 3 bases at V and 2 bases at J, with 7 bases between. The CDR3 bases are TGTGCCAGTAGTATGAAAGGGAACTATGGCTACACCTTC. Amino acids: CASSMKGNYGYTF.

The V gene is TRBV7-2, the J gene TRBJ2-1, with D perhaps matching TRBD2 (5 bases). The germline V gene has CDR1 SGHTA and CDR2 FQGNSA. The CDR3 contains 14 residues. The V and J ends lost 1 base and 9 bases respectively, with 13 bases between them. The CDR3 spells CASSLVSRTGEQFF. The CDR3 coding sequence is TGTGCCAGCAGCTTAGTTTCGCGGACTGGTGAGCAGTTCTTC.

The chain employs TRBV7-2 and TRBJ2-5, with D possibly TRBD2 on 6 matching bases. V gave up 2 bases and J gave up 8 bases, with 18 bases separating them. Germline values: CDR1 SGHTA, CDR2 FQGNSA. The CDR3 contains 15 residues. CDR3 nucleotide sequence: TGTGCCAGCAGCTTATACCAGCGCCTGGGGGGAACCCAGTACTTC. This translates into CASSLYQRLGGTQYF.

This chain uses TRBV19 with TRBJ2-7, with D tentatively TRBD1 (6 bases). Germline CDR1 LNHDA, CDR2 SQIVND (reference sequence). This CDR3 has 12 amino acids. Trimming removed 6 bases at V and 3 bases at J, with 9 bases between. The CDR3 sequence is CASRGAYYEQYF. DNA for the CDR3: TGTGCCAGTAGGGGGGCCTACTACGAGCAGTACTTC. Filled out from reference TRBV19 and TRBJ2-7, the complete variable domain reads DGGITQSPKYLFRKEGQNVTLSCEQNLNHDAMYWYRQDPGQGLRLIYYSQIVNDFQKGDIAEGYSVSREKKESFPLTVTSAQKNPTAFYLCASRGAYYEQYFGPGTRLTVT.

The gene calls are TRBV19 and TRBJ2-7, with a possible D match to TRBD1 (6 bases). Trimming removed 3 bases from V and 2 bases from J, with 11 bases in between. This CDR3 spans 14 amino acids. Germline CDR1 LNHDA, CDR2 SQIVND (reference sequence). The CDR3 is CASSMTGSTYEQYF. In nucleotides, the CDR3 is TGTGCCAGTAGTATGACAGGTTCGACCTACGAGCAGTACTTC. The complete variable domain, with remaining parts taken from reference TRBV19 and TRBJ2-7, reads DGGITQSPKYLFRKEGQNVTLSCEQNLNHDAMYWYRQDPGQGLRLIYYSQIVNDFQKGDIAEGYSVSREKKESFPLTVTSAQKNPTAFYLCASSMTGSTYEQYFGPGTRLTVT.

The chain carries TRBV30 and TRBJ2-1, with 8 bases lining up with TRBD2. The germline V gene has CDR1 GTSNPN and CDR2 SVGIG (reference sequence). J lost 6 bases, V lost 0 bases, and 10 bases had no gene match. The CDR3 length is 16 residues. CDR3 region: CAWSVRGGLAANEQFF. Written as DNA, the CDR3 is TGTGCCTGGAGTGTACGGGGGGGGCTAGCTGCCAATGAGCAGTTCTTC.

The V and J genes are TRBV5-4 and TRBJ1-1; D remains unclear. The CDR3 is made up of 17 amino acids. The germline CDR1 and CDR2 sequences are SGHNT and YYREEE (reference sequence). Trimming removed 0 bases at V and 1 base at J, with 16 bases between. The CDR3 bases are TGTGCCAGCAGCTTGGGAGGCCCCCCAACTGAGAACACTGAAGCTTTCTTT. It translates to CASSLGGPPTENTEAFF. Full variable domain (outside the CDR3, taken from reference TRBV5-4 and TRBJ1-1): ETGVTQSPTHLIKTRGQQVTLRCSSQSGHNTVSWYQQALGQGPQFIFQYYREEENGRGNFPPRFSGLQFPNYSSELNVNALELDDSALYLCASSLGGPPTENTEAFFGQGTRLTVV.

This clone was counted a single time. The V gene is TRBV19, the J gene TRBJ2-5; D is possibly TRBD1 or TRBD2 (5 bases each). The germline CDR1 and CDR2 sequences are LNHDA and SQIVND (reference sequence). Trimming removed 6 bases at V and 0 bases at J, with 11 bases between. This CDR3 comprises 14 residues. The CDR3 DNA reads as TGTGCCAGTAGGAAGGGACCGTACCAAGAGACCCAGTACTTC. The encoded protein is CASRKGPYQETQYF.